The rows below give T cell receptor beta chains drawn from one sample of a study of shared clonotypes between healthy human individuals. Only in-frame clones appear in the TCRdb table, and some are missing; sequencing was by immunoSEQ multiplex PCR. The sample has 530,000 or so clones, roughly 79% seen once; the top ten hold approximately 13%. Sequencing input: PBMCs. Source of these receptors: a woman aged 40 to 50 in good health. Some clones in this sample may be carry-over from other donors' samples. Both conserved end residues are part of each CDR3. D genes are given only for firm matches. Clone size is not always given. Where it is, it says once, few, many or a class for expanded clones.

CDR3 DNA: TGTGCCAGCAGCTCTTCGACTAGCGGGAGAAAGGGTACGCAGTATTTT
CDR3 protein: CASSSSTSGRKGTQYF
J gene: TRBJ2-3
D gene: TRBD2
clone size: NA
V gene: TRBV5-4

CDR3 DNA: TGTGCCAGCAGCCCGTACCGTAGCGGGATTGGGGATGAGCAGTTCTTC
CDR3 protein: CASSPYRSGIGDEQFF
J gene: TRBJ2-1
D gene: TRBD2
clone size: NA
V gene: TRBV11-2

CDR3 DNA: TGTGCCAGCAGTCCCTATCTAGCGGGGCTCGAGAATGAGCAGTTCTTC
CDR3 protein: CASSPYLAGLENEQFF
J gene: TRBJ2-1
D gene: TRBD2
clone size: NA
V gene: TRBV27

CDR3 DNA: TGTGCCACCAGCAGATCCGGGGACTACACTGAAGCTTTCTTT
CDR3 protein: CATSRSGDYTEAFF
J gene: TRBJ1-1
D gene: NA
clone size: NA
V gene: TRBV15

CDR3 DNA: TGTGCCAGCAGCCGGGGGTTTGATGGCTACACCTTC
CDR3 protein: CASSRGFDGYTF
J gene: TRBJ1-2
D gene: NA
clone size: NA
V gene: TRBV5-6

CDR3 DNA: TGTGCCAGCAGCCAACTAGCGGGAGTTGACAATGAGCAGTTCTTC
CDR3 protein: CASSQLAGVDNEQFF
J gene: TRBJ2-1
D gene: TRBD2
clone size: NA
V gene: TRBV11-2

CDR3 DNA: TGTGCCAGCAGTGGAGTGCACACCGGGGAGCTGTTTTTT
CDR3 protein: CASSGVHTGELFF
J gene: TRBJ2-2
D gene: NA
clone size: many
V gene: TRBV2

CDR3 DNA: TGTGCCAGCAGCCAGACCAAAACGGGACTAGCCCCAGATACGCAGTATTTT
CDR3 protein: CASSQTKTGLAPDTQYF
J gene: TRBJ2-3
D gene: TRBD2
clone size: NA
V gene: TRBV4-2

CDR3 DNA: TGTGCCAGCAGTTACGCGGATAGAGCCTACGAGCAGTACTTC
CDR3 protein: CASSYADRAYEQYF
J gene: TRBJ2-7
D gene: NA
clone size: few
V gene: TRBV6-5

CDR3 DNA: TGTGCCAGCAGTGGAATCGGGACCGCGCAGTTCTTC
CDR3 protein: CASSGIGTAQFF
J gene: TRBJ2-1
D gene: NA
clone size: once
V gene: TRBV25-1

CDR3 DNA: TGTGCCACACTGACGGGGACAAACATTCAGTACTTC
CDR3 protein: CATLTGTNIQYF
J gene: TRBJ2-4
D gene: NA
clone size: NA
V gene: TRBV21-1

CDR3 DNA: TGTGCCTGGAGTGTAGACGAGCAGTACTTC
CDR3 protein: CAWSVDEQYF
J gene: TRBJ2-7
D gene: NA
clone size: NA
V gene: TRBV30

CDR3 DNA: TGTGCCAGCAGCATATTCTCCTCCGGACAGCAGTACTTC
CDR3 protein: CASSIFSSGQQYF
J gene: TRBJ2-7
D gene: NA
clone size: NA
V gene: TRBV11-3

CDR3 DNA: TGCGCCAGCGGGACTGTGCAGTACTTC
CDR3 protein: CASGTVQYF
J gene: TRBJ2-7
D gene: NA
clone size: few
V gene: TRBV23-1

CDR3 DNA: TGTGCCAGCAGCTACGGGGACCGCCGCACAGATACGCAGTATTTT
CDR3 protein: CASSYGDRRTDTQYF
J gene: TRBJ2-3
D gene: NA
clone size: NA
V gene: TRBV13

CDR3 DNA: TGTGCCATCAGTGACCTCGACAGGGCCGAATGGGAGACCCAGTACTTC
CDR3 protein: CAISDLDRAEWETQYF
J gene: TRBJ2-5
D gene: TRBD1
clone size: NA
V gene: TRBV10-3

CDR3 DNA: TGTGCCAGCAGTGACAGGGGAGGGGCCAACGTCCTGACTTTC
CDR3 protein: CASSDRGGANVLTF
J gene: TRBJ2-6
D gene: NA
clone size: NA
V gene: TRBV6-1

CDR3 DNA: TGCGCCAGCAGCTCCCTAGCGGGAGGGCCCTCGAACAATGAGCAGTTCTTC
CDR3 protein: CASSSLAGGPSNNEQFF
J gene: TRBJ2-1
D gene: TRBD2
clone size: NA
V gene: TRBV5-1

CDR3 DNA: TGTGCCAGCAGCTTACTACACGGAGCGAACACTGAAGCTTTCTTT
CDR3 protein: CASSLLHGANTEAFF
J gene: TRBJ1-1
D gene: NA
clone size: NA
V gene: TRBV7-1

CDR3 DNA: TGCGCCAGCAGCTTGTTCCCTAGCAGCTACGAGCAGTACTTC
CDR3 protein: CASSLFPSSYEQYF
J gene: TRBJ2-7
D gene: NA
clone size: NA
V gene: TRBV5-1

CDR3 DNA: TGTGCCAGCAGTTTAGGCGGGAGATACAATGAGCAGTTCTTC
CDR3 protein: CASSLGGRYNEQFF
J gene: TRBJ2-1
D gene: TRBD2
clone size: NA
V gene: TRBV28

CDR3 DNA: TGTGCCAGCTCAGTTCAGTATACGCAGTATTTT
CDR3 protein: CASSVQYTQYF
J gene: TRBJ2-3
D gene: NA
clone size: NA
V gene: TRBV18

CDR3 DNA: TGTGCCAGCAGCCGTATCGGTACAGGGAGGCACGAGCAGTACTTC
CDR3 protein: CASSRIGTGRHEQYF
J gene: TRBJ2-7
D gene: NA
clone size: few
V gene: TRBV9

CDR3 DNA: TGTGCCATCACCGGGACAGGGGGCACAGATACGCAGTATTTT
CDR3 protein: CAITGTGGTDTQYF
J gene: TRBJ2-3
D gene: TRBD1
clone size: NA
V gene: TRBV10-3

CDR3 DNA: TGTGCTAGTGGTTTTGCGACACCCGGCATGAACACTGAAGCTTTCTTT
CDR3 protein: CASGFATPGMNTEAFF
J gene: TRBJ1-1
D gene: NA
clone size: few
V gene: TRBV12-5